A selection of T cell receptor beta chains follows, all from one sample in a study of blood T cell repertoires in COVID-19. Clones were read by immunoSEQ multiplex PCR, and TCRdb kept only the in-frame ones, dropping some. In the table there are about 150,000 clones, roughly 84% of which are singletons. Sequencing was carried out using peripheral blood. The receptors come from a man aged 18 to 35 with active or convalescent COVID-19. The CDR3 runs from the conserved cysteine through the conserved F or W. The order of the fields is CDR3 protein, CDR3 DNA, clone size, J gene, D gene, V gene. D genes are given only for firm matches. Part of the rows lack a size; the others show once, few, many or a class for expanded clones.

CDR3 protein: CASSPSGSGKTGELFF
CDR3 DNA: TGTGCCAGCAGCCCTAGCGGGAGTGGTAAAACCGGGGAGCTGTTTTTT
clone size: NA
J gene: TRBJ2-2
D gene: TRBD2
V gene: TRBV28

CDR3 protein: CASSSPGLANDYEQYF
CDR3 DNA: TGTGCCAGCAGTTCGCCTGGACTAGCGAATGACTACGAGCAGTACTTC
clone size: NA
J gene: TRBJ2-7
D gene: TRBD2
V gene: TRBV28

CDR3 protein: CASSIFDSVRGQPQHF
CDR3 DNA: TGTGCCAGTAGTATTTTTGATTCGGTCAGGGGACAGCCCCAGCATTTT
clone size: NA
J gene: TRBJ1-5
D gene: NA
V gene: TRBV19

CDR3 protein: CASSTTGDEGDTQYF
CDR3 DNA: TGCGCCAGCAGTACAACAGGGGATGAAGGAGATACGCAGTATTTT
clone size: NA
J gene: TRBJ2-3
D gene: TRBD1
V gene: TRBV5-1

CDR3 protein: CAWSVGSGDHNEQFF
CDR3 DNA: TGTGCCTGGAGTGTAGGCAGCGGGGACCACAATGAGCAGTTCTTC
clone size: NA
J gene: TRBJ2-1
D gene: TRBD2
V gene: TRBV30

CDR3 protein: CASRGLAGGNSYNEQFF
CDR3 DNA: TGTGCCAGTCGGGGACTAGCGGGAGGTAATTCCTACAATGAGCAGTTCTTC
clone size: NA
J gene: TRBJ2-1
D gene: TRBD2
V gene: TRBV28

CDR3 protein: CASSFDRVEEQFF
CDR3 DNA: TGTGCCAGCAGTTTTGACAGGGTCGAAGAGCAGTTCTTC
clone size: NA
J gene: TRBJ2-1
D gene: TRBD1
V gene: TRBV6-5

CDR3 protein: CASSLRRVGELFF
CDR3 DNA: TGTGCCAGCAGCCTCCGGAGGGTCGGGGAGCTGTTTTTT
clone size: NA
J gene: TRBJ2-2
D gene: NA
V gene: TRBV28

CDR3 protein: CASSLQGVLGNTIYF
CDR3 DNA: TGTGCCAGCAGCTTACAGGGCGTCTTAGGAAACACCATATATTTT
clone size: NA
J gene: TRBJ1-3
D gene: NA
V gene: TRBV6-5

CDR3 protein: CASSQDPSRGVEGYTF
CDR3 DNA: TGTGCCAGCAGCCAAGATCCCAGCAGGGGGGTCGAAGGCTACACCTTC
clone size: NA
J gene: TRBJ1-2
D gene: TRBD1
V gene: TRBV4-2

CDR3 protein: CASRRVNSSYNSPLHF
CDR3 DNA: TGTGCCAGCAGGAGGGTTAACAGCTCCTATAATTCACCCCTCCACTTT
clone size: NA
J gene: TRBJ1-6
D gene: NA
V gene: TRBV11-2

CDR3 protein: CASSLGGQATSWANVLTF
CDR3 DNA: TGTGCCAGCAGTTTAGGTGGACAGGCCACCTCTTGGGCCAACGTCCTGACTTTC
clone size: once
J gene: TRBJ2-6
D gene: TRBD1
V gene: TRBV28

CDR3 protein: CASSWGIGRITDTQYF
CDR3 DNA: TGCGCCAGCAGCTGGGGAATCGGGAGAATCACAGATACGCAGTATTTT
clone size: many
J gene: TRBJ2-3
D gene: NA
V gene: TRBV5-1

CDR3 protein: CASSLYDSRSEAFF
CDR3 DNA: TGTGCCAGCAGCTTATACGATTCCCGGTCTGAAGCTTTCTTT
clone size: NA
J gene: TRBJ1-1
D gene: NA
V gene: TRBV7-9

CDR3 protein: CASSPRESNQPQHF
CDR3 DNA: TGTGCCAGCAGCCCAAGGGAGAGCAATCAGCCCCAGCATTTT
clone size: NA
J gene: TRBJ1-5
D gene: NA
V gene: TRBV2

CDR3 protein: CASSSGTGGPQPQHF
CDR3 DNA: TGTGCCAGCAGTTCCGGGACAGGGGGCCCTCAGCCCCAGCATTTT
clone size: NA
J gene: TRBJ1-5
D gene: TRBD1
V gene: TRBV27

CDR3 protein: CASSYEAGSTDTQYF
CDR3 DNA: TGTGCCAGCAGTTACGAAGCGGGAAGCACAGATACGCAGTATTTT
clone size: NA
J gene: TRBJ2-3
D gene: TRBD2
V gene: TRBV6-5

CDR3 protein: CASSYSRLATDTQYF
CDR3 DNA: TGTGCCAGCAGTTACTCTAGACTAGCGACAGATACGCAGTATTTT
clone size: NA
J gene: TRBJ2-3
D gene: TRBD2
V gene: TRBV6-5

CDR3 protein: CASSSTSGGYEQYF
CDR3 DNA: TGTGCCAGCAGTTCGACTAGCGGGGGTTACGAGCAGTACTTC
clone size: NA
J gene: TRBJ2-7
D gene: TRBD2
V gene: TRBV6-5

CDR3 protein: CASSPGQLEKLFF
CDR3 DNA: TGTGCCAGCAGCCCGGGACAGCTAGAAAAACTGTTTTTT
clone size: NA
J gene: TRBJ1-4
D gene: TRBD1
V gene: TRBV5-4

CDR3 protein: CSAQTGKDYGYTF
CDR3 DNA: TGCAGCGCCCAGACAGGGAAGGACTATGGCTACACCTTC
clone size: NA
J gene: TRBJ1-2
D gene: TRBD1
V gene: TRBV29-1

CDR3 protein: CASSSPAGGSTGELFF
CDR3 DNA: TGTGCCAGCAGTTCCCCAGCGGGGGGGAGCACCGGGGAGCTGTTTTTT
clone size: NA
J gene: TRBJ2-2
D gene: TRBD2
V gene: TRBV6-2/TRBV6-3

CDR3 protein: CASSLRGTSYEQYF
CDR3 DNA: TGTGCCAGCAGCTTACGGGGAACATCCTACGAGCAGTACTTC
clone size: NA
J gene: TRBJ2-7
D gene: NA
V gene: TRBV11-2

CDR3 protein: CASSQDLGTSDYEQYF
CDR3 DNA: TGTGCCAGCAGCCAAGATCTCGGGACTAGCGACTACGAGCAGTACTTC
clone size: NA
J gene: TRBJ2-7
D gene: TRBD2
V gene: TRBV14

CDR3 protein: CASSSTTGHTEAFF
CDR3 DNA: TGTGCCAGCAGCTCCACTACGGGTCACACTGAAGCTTTCTTT
clone size: NA
J gene: TRBJ1-1
D gene: NA
V gene: TRBV7-2

CDR3 protein: CASSPDRARAYEQYF
CDR3 DNA: TGTGCCAGCTCACCCGACAGGGCGAGGGCCTACGAGCAGTACTTC
clone size: NA
J gene: TRBJ2-7
D gene: TRBD1
V gene: TRBV18

CDR3 protein: CASSQGKSGANVLTF
CDR3 DNA: TGTGCCAGCAGTCAGGGGAAATCTGGGGCCAACGTCCTGACTTTC
clone size: NA
J gene: TRBJ2-6
D gene: NA
V gene: TRBV11-3

CDR3 protein: CASSLGGLGPNEQFF
CDR3 DNA: TGTGCCAGCAGCCTAGGGGGACTAGGTCCCAATGAGCAGTTCTTC
clone size: NA
J gene: TRBJ2-1
D gene: TRBD2
V gene: TRBV27

CDR3 protein: CASSLRAGPTTDTQYF
CDR3 DNA: TGCGCCAGCAGCTTGCGAGCGGGGCCCACCACAGATACGCAGTATTTT
clone size: few
J gene: TRBJ2-3
D gene: TRBD2
V gene: TRBV5-1

CDR3 protein: CATPGQGDQETQYF
CDR3 DNA: TGTGCCACCCCGGGACAGGGGGACCAAGAGACCCAGTACTTC
clone size: NA
J gene: TRBJ2-5
D gene: TRBD1
V gene: TRBV24-1

CDR3 protein: CASSPGILATEAFF
CDR3 DNA: TGTGCCAGCAGCCCCGGGATCCTGGCCACTGAAGCTTTCTTT
clone size: NA
J gene: TRBJ1-1
D gene: NA
V gene: TRBV6-2/TRBV6-3

CDR3 protein: CAWNYFSGANVLTF
CDR3 DNA: TGTGCCTGGAACTACTTCTCTGGGGCCAACGTCCTGACTTTC
clone size: NA
J gene: TRBJ2-6
D gene: NA
V gene: TRBV30

CDR3 protein: CASSQGWEGHNEQFF
CDR3 DNA: TGTGCCAGCAGCCAAGGGTGGGAGGGCCACAATGAGCAGTTCTTC
clone size: NA
J gene: TRBJ2-1
D gene: TRBD2
V gene: TRBV3-1/TRBV3-2

CDR3 protein: CASSYYAASSYNEQFF
CDR3 DNA: TGTGCCAGCAGCTACTACGCGGCGAGCTCCTACAATGAGCAGTTCTTC
clone size: NA
J gene: TRBJ2-1
D gene: NA
V gene: TRBV5-6

CDR3 protein: CATSPDLQGRAFF
CDR3 DNA: TGTGCCACCAGTCCCGACTTACAGGGGAGGGCTTTCTTT
clone size: NA
J gene: TRBJ1-1
D gene: TRBD1
V gene: TRBV15

CDR3 protein: CASSNGRSYNEQFF
CDR3 DNA: TGTGCCAGCAGTAACGGGAGGTCCTACAATGAGCAGTTCTTC
clone size: NA
J gene: TRBJ2-1
D gene: TRBD2
V gene: TRBV27

CDR3 protein: CASSWGQGNTIYF
CDR3 DNA: TGTGCCAGCAGCTGGGGACAGGGAAACACCATATATTTT
clone size: NA
J gene: TRBJ1-3
D gene: TRBD1
V gene: TRBV7-2

CDR3 protein: CAIGSPGTAGNTIYF
CDR3 DNA: TGTGCCATTGGAAGTCCAGGGACAGCTGGAAACACCATATATTTT
clone size: NA
J gene: TRBJ1-3
D gene: TRBD1
V gene: TRBV6-5

CDR3 protein: CASKVEGASNSPLHF
CDR3 DNA: TGTGCCAGCAAGGTGGAGGGCGCGAGCAATTCACCCCTCCACTTT
clone size: NA
J gene: TRBJ1-6
D gene: NA
V gene: TRBV2

CDR3 protein: CATSDLRDTGELFF
CDR3 DNA: TGTGCCACCAGTGATTTGCGGGACACCGGGGAGCTGTTTTTT
clone size: NA
J gene: TRBJ2-2
D gene: NA
V gene: TRBV24-1

CDR3 protein: CASSLPPWNTGELFF
CDR3 DNA: TGTGCCAGCAGCCTTCCCCCGTGGAACACCGGGGAGCTGTTTTTT
clone size: NA
J gene: TRBJ2-2
D gene: NA
V gene: TRBV6-5

CDR3 protein: CASSNAASSYNEQFF
CDR3 DNA: TGTGCCAGTAGTAACGCGGCGAGCTCCTACAATGAGCAGTTCTTC
clone size: NA
J gene: TRBJ2-1
D gene: NA
V gene: TRBV19